The 31 T cell receptor beta chains listed next were all sequenced from one sample in a study of shared T cell receptors in the human thymus. The data were produced by immunoSEQ multiplex PCR, yet TCRdb's version contains in-frame clones alone and is incomplete. Counted here are approximately 660,000 clones, around 89% occurring once; the ten biggest clones make up about 0.01%. These data were also reused for a study on human thymus T cells.

The sample comprised thymocytes. Receptor source: a boy under two years old with a congenital heart defect.

The chain has TRBV4-1 and TRBJ1-1; possibly TRBD1 for D (5 bases). V gave up 3 bases and J gave up 1 base, with 9 bases separating them. This CDR3 is built from 14 residues. CDR1 MGHRA and CDR2 YSYEKL come from the germline V gene. The CDR3 protein is CASSHRAGNTEAFF. CDR3 DNA: TGCGCCAGCAGCCACAGGGCCGGGAACACTGAAGCTTTCTTT.

J is TRBJ2-7 and V is TRBV27, with TRBD2 identical over 8 bases. CDR3 size: 20 residues. Per the germline V gene, CDR1 is MNHEY and CDR2 is SMNVEV (reference sequence). V gave up 6 bases and J gave up 2 bases; unmatched junction bases: 24. This CDR3 reads CASSPDFLKLAEDPTYEQYF. CDR3 nucleotide sequence: TGTGCCAGCAGCCCCGACTTCCTAAAACTAGCGGAAGACCCCACCTACGAGCAGTACTTC.

The rearrangement uses TRBV11-2 and TRBJ2-5; 7 positions agree with TRBD2. From germline, CDR1 is SGHAT and CDR2 FQNNGV. This CDR3 has 15 amino acids. With V trimmed by 0 bases and J by 1 base, 2 bases remained unmatched. The DNA of the CDR3 is TGTGCCAGCAGCTTAGACAGCGGGGCCCAAGAGACCCAGTACTTC. Protein sequence: CASSLDSGAQETQYF.

This clone appeared once. V is TRBV7-3 and J is TRBJ2-1; D is perhaps TRBD2 (5 bases). V lost 1 base and J lost 5, with 12 bases in between. Germline assignment: CDR1 SGHTA and CDR2 FQGTGA. The CDR3 extends over 15 amino acids. The CDR3 here is CASSLSVSVNNEQFF. The CDR3 DNA follows: TGTGCCAGCAGCTTAAGTGTTAGCGTGAACAATGAGCAGTTCTTC.

As concerns this clone: Other DNA sequences in this specimen translate into the identical CDR3. The chain carries TRBV30 and TRBJ2-6; D not certain. Trimming took off 3 bases at V and 0 bases at J, with 9 bases between the two ends. The germline V gene has CDR1 GTSNPN and CDR2 SVGIG (reference sequence). There are 15 residues in the CDR3. The CDR3 DNA reads TGTGCCTGGAGAAGTGGGCTCTCTGGGGCCAACGTCCTGACTTTC. Encoded protein: CAWRSGLSGANVLTF.

This clone has a single count. J is TRBJ2-5 and V is TRBV29-1; perhaps TRBD2 as D (6 bases). CDR1 is SQVTM and CDR2 is ANQGSEA in the germline V gene. V shed 0 bases and J shed 7 bases, with 12 bases lying between them. The length of the CDR3 is 13 residues. The CDR3 nucleotides read TGCAGCGTTGAAGAGGGGACTCGAGCGACCCAGTACTTC. It specifies CSVEEGTRATQYF.

The chain carries TRBV28 and TRBJ2-3; D not resolved. CDR1 and CDR2 from the germline V gene are MDHEN and SYDVKM. V gave up 7 bases and J gave up 7 bases, with 18 bases separating them. The CDR3 loop spans 14 amino acids. The CDR3 region is CASTLAGSRYTQYF. In DNA, the CDR3 is TGTGCCAGCACTCTCGCCGGGTCCCGGTATACGCAGTATTTT.

In its sample, this clone was seen a few times. The chain is built from TRBV18 and TRBJ1-2; D unclear. There are 15 residues in the CDR3. V shed 1 base and J shed 6 bases, with 15 bases lying between them. The germline CDR1 and CDR2 sequences are KGHSH and LQKENI. This CDR3 reads CASSPRRGNFNGYTF. DNA for the CDR3: TGTGCCAGCTCACCACGGCGCGGGAACTTCAATGGCTACACCTTC.

The rearrangement links TRBV4-3 to TRBJ2-7; D call uncertain. CDR3 size: 15 residues. Trimming pared 0 bases from V and 2 bases from J, leaving 11 bases between. Germline V gene sequence: CDR1 LGHNA, CDR2 YSLEER. The CDR3 DNA reads TGCGCCAGCAGCCAAGATCCCGGCGGCACCTACGAGCAGTACTTC. Its translation is CASSQDPGGTYEQYF.

The CDR3 protein is CAWSTSGQLKGNTIYF. DNA for the CDR3: TGTGCCTGGAGTACTTCGGGACAGCTGAAAGGAAACACCATATATTTT. The chain has TRBV30 and TRBJ1-3, with 7 bases matching TRBD1. CDR1 and CDR2 (germline): GTSNPN, SVGIG (reference sequence). This CDR3 is built from 16 residues. Unmatched junction bases numbered 11, after V lost 2 bases and J lost 4 bases.

The chain links TRBV4-3 to TRBJ2-1, with D possibly matching TRBD2 (5 bases). CDR1 and CDR2 from the germline V gene are LGHNA and YSLEER. V was cut by 1 base and J by 3 bases, with 22 bases left in between. This CDR3 spans 19 amino acids. The CDR3 DNA sequence: TGCGCCAGCAGCCAAGGTAGGATAGCGTTAGGACCTCTCTACAATGAGCAGTTCTTC. Residues: CASSQGRIALGPLYNEQFF.

The gene calls are TRBV9 and TRBJ2-5, with D possibly TRBD1 on 6 matching bases. Trimming took 3 bases from V and 7 from J, leaving 22 bases between them. This CDR3 has 16 amino acids. Germline CDR1 reads SGDLS; CDR2 reads YYNGEE. The CDR3 spells CASSAIRQDLGGTQYF. In DNA, the CDR3 is TGTGCCAGCAGCGCCATAAGACAGGACCTAGGTGGGACCCAGTACTTC.

CDR3: CASSQAGGGDTDTQYF. Here the CDR3 DNA reads TGCGCCAGCAGCCAGGCCGGGGGGGGCGACACAGATACGCAGTATTTT. The J gene is TRBJ2-3, the V gene TRBV4-1; 8 bases are a match to TRBD2. The V and J ends lost 3 bases and 2 bases, in that order; junction bases with no gene match: 7. This CDR3 region has 16 residues. Per the germline V gene, CDR1 is MGHRA and CDR2 is YSYEKL.

V usage is TRBV11-3 and J usage is TRBJ2-7, with 9 bases aligning to TRBD1. V shed 3 bases and J 2 bases; nucleotides not matched to a gene: 8. The CDR3 totals 16 residues. Germline V gene sequence: CDR1 SGHNT, CDR2 YENEEA. The CDR3 DNA sequence: TGTGCCAGCAGCTTTACCGGGGACAGGGCCACCTACGAGCAGTACTTC. Its protein product is CASSFTGDRATYEQYF.

This clone was found once. The gene calls are TRBV18 and TRBJ2-7, with 11 bases identical to TRBD2. The CDR3 extends over 18 amino acids. V lost 3 bases to trimming and J lost 11 bases; unmatched junction nucleotides: 21. Germline values: CDR1 KGHSH, CDR2 LQKENI. CDR3 nucleotides: TGTGCCAGCTCACCGGGGCTCGGGGATGGGACTAGCGGTGCTCAGAAGTACTTC. It translates to CASSPGLGDGTSGAQKYF.

The chain couples TRBV11-3 to TRBJ2-3, with 8 bases aligning to TRBD2. Losses at the gene ends were 5 bases for V and 4 bases for J; bases not matched to a gene: 11. Germline values: CDR1 SGHNT, CDR2 YENEEA. This CDR3 spans 16 amino acids. The CDR3, as DNA: TGTGCCAGCAGCCAACCTAGGGGCGGGAGGTCAGATACGCAGTATTTT. Protein: CASSQPRGGRSDTQYF.

This clone was counted only a few times. The V and J genes are TRBV10-3 and TRBJ2-7; 9 bases are shared with TRBD1. Germline CDR1 ENHRY, CDR2 SYGVKD. The junction had 10 bases not matched to a gene; V was cut back by 10 bases and J by 6 bases. The CDR3 runs to 13 residues. CDR3 nucleotide sequence: TGTGCCAACAAGGGACAGGGTCGTAGCGAGCAGTACTTC. Its translation is CANKGQGRSEQYF.

The genes are TRBV7-2 and TRBJ2-2, with D possibly being TRBD1 (6 bases). From germline, CDR1 is SGHTA and CDR2 FQGNSA. CDR3 size: 15 residues. V was pared by 5 bases and J by 6 bases, with 16 bases between. The CDR3 loop is CASSTTGLISGELFF. Written as DNA, the CDR3 is TGTGCCAGCAGCACGACAGGTTTAATTTCCGGGGAGCTGTTTTTT. Combining the CDR3 with reference TRBV7-2 and TRBJ2-2 gives the whole variable domain GAGVSQSPSNKVTEKGKDVELRCDPISGHTALYWYRQSLGQGLEFLIYFQGNSAPDKSGLPSDRFSAERTGGSVSTLTIQRTQQEDSAVYLCASSTTGLISGELFFGEGSRLTVL.

The chain uses TRBV6-5 and TRBJ2-7; tentative D call: TRBD1 (8 bases). The CDR3 is 14 residues long. Deletions cut 6 bases from V and 3 bases from J, with 15 bases between. CDR1 and CDR2 from the germline V gene are MNHEY and SVGAGI. The CDR3 region has the DNA TGTGCCAGCAGCCCACACAGGGGGGGCTACGAGCAGTACTTC. It specifies CASSPHRGGYEQYF.

The rearrangement joins TRBV28 to TRBJ2-5; 13 bases line up with TRBD2. Near its end, the DNA agrees better with TRBJ2-7, so the J call may be wrong. Germline V gives CDR1 MDHEN, CDR2 SYDVKM. The CDR3 is 17 residues long. CDR3 sequence: CASSSRLAGGRSYEQYF. Here the CDR3 DNA reads TGTGCCAGCAGTTCGAGACTAGCGGGAGGCCGGTCCTACGAGCAGTACTTC.

The chain links TRBV28 to TRBJ1-1; the match to TRBD1 covers 9 bases. Trimming took 5 bases from V and 3 from J; bases not matched to a gene: 13. The CDR3 consists of 17 residues. Per the germline V gene, CDR1 is MDHEN and CDR2 is SYDVKM. DNA of the CDR3: TGTGCCAGCAGTCCTCAATCGACTGACAGGGGGGACACTGAAGCTTTCTTT. Its translation is CASSPQSTDRGDTEAFF.

The DNA of the CDR3 is TGTGCCAGCAGCCGAACTAGCTACGAGCAGTACTTC. Translation gives CASSRTSYEQYF. This chain links TRBV11-2 with TRBJ2-7; the D gene is possibly TRBD2 (5 bases). The germline V and J ends were trimmed by 5 bases and 3 bases, with 8 bases remaining between them. Per germline, CDR1 SGHAT and CDR2 FQNNGV. CDR3 length: 12 amino acids.

This clone has just a few counts. V gene TRBV11-2 combines with J gene TRBJ2-7; 12 nucleotides align to TRBD2. Looked up from germline, CDR1 is SGHAT and CDR2 is FQNNGV. The CDR3 runs to 19 residues. After removal of 5 bases from V and 4 bases from J, the junction contained 18 bases not matched to a gene. As DNA, the CDR3 is TGTGCCAGCAGCCCCCCTCGGCTAGCGGGAGGGTTTGGGTATTACGAGCAGTACTTC. It translates to CASSPPRLAGGFGYYEQYF.

The V call is TRBV7-2, the J call TRBJ2-7; 9 bases agree with TRBD2. The CDR3 covers 16 residues. Losses at the gene ends were 4 bases for V and 2 bases for J; bases not matched to a gene: 9. Germline CDR1 and CDR2: SGHTA and FQGNSA. The DNA for the CDR3 is TGTGCCAGCAGCTCCCGACTAGCGGAGGGTCCCTACGAGCAGTACTTC. Encoded protein: CASSSRLAEGPYEQYF.

The gene calls are TRBV30 and TRBJ1-3, with TRBD1 as a possible D gene (5 bases). Per germline, CDR1 GTSNPN and CDR2 SVGIG (reference sequence). The CDR3 length is 17 residues. V was clipped by 4 bases and J by 0 bases, with 19 bases between them. This chain's CDR3 is CAWTPGTSTFSGNTIYF. CDR3 coding DNA: TGTGCCTGGACCCCGGGGACTTCCACTTTCTCTGGAAACACCATATATTTT.

J is TRBJ2-7 and V is TRBV28; D call uncertain. There are 15 residues in the CDR3. Germline V lookup: CDR1 MDHEN, CDR2 SYDVKM. Trimming shortened V by 3 bases and J by 9 bases, and 21 bases separated the two germline ends. In nucleotides, the CDR3 is TGTGCCAGCAGTTTTGGAGAGCCCCCTTCCTCCGGGCAGTACTTC. It is translated as CASSFGEPPSSGQYF.

The rearrangement joins TRBV27 to TRBJ2-2; 11 positions agree with TRBD2. Germline loops: CDR1 MNHEY, CDR2 SMNVEV (reference sequence). There are 15 residues in the CDR3. V lost 3 bases and J lost 6; bases outside the gene matches: 3. Here the CDR3 reads CASSLALAGAGELFF. CDR3 DNA: TGTGCCAGCAGTTTGGCACTAGCGGGAGCCGGGGAGCTGTTTTTT.

The chain links TRBV19 to TRBJ2-2; D may be TRBD2 (6 bases). The CDR3 consists of 17 residues. Germline CDR1 is LNHDA and CDR2 is SQIVND (reference sequence). The V end lost 5 bases, the J end lost 6 bases, and 22 bases lay between the germline ends. The CDR3 sequence: CASSLRRVLLLSGELFF. The CDR3 coding sequence is TGTGCCAGTAGTCTCAGGAGGGTTCTTCTTCTGTCCGGGGAGCTGTTTTTT. The whole variable domain, filled in from reference TRBV19 and TRBJ2-2, reads DGGITQSPKYLFRKEGQNVTLSCEQNLNHDAMYWYRQDPGQGLRLIYYSQIVNDFQKGDIAEGYSVSREKKESFPLTVTSAQKNPTAFYLCASSLRRVLLLSGELFFGEGSRLTVL.

The chain couples TRBV11-3 to TRBJ2-7, with unresolved D. Between the trimmed V and J ends, which lost 5 bases and 2 bases, there was a span of 7 bases. There are 12 residues in the CDR3. The germline V gene encodes CDR1 SGHNT and CDR2 YENEEA. The CDR3 bases are TGTGCCAGCAGCGAAGCACCCTACGAGCAGTACTTC. Encoded protein: CASSEAPYEQYF.

This clone came up a few times. V is TRBV11-3 and J is TRBJ2-7; D not certain. The V and J ends lost 0 bases and 1 base respectively, with 16 bases between them. The CDR3 covers 17 residues. Germline CDR1 is SGHNT and CDR2 is YENEEA. The CDR3 bases are TGTGCCAGCAGCTTAGACCAGGAACACCCAGGTTCCTACGAGCAGTACTTC. Translated: CASSLDQEHPGSYEQYF. Filled out from reference TRBV11-3 and TRBJ2-7, the complete variable domain reads EAGVVQSPRYKIIEKKQPVAFWCNPISGHNTLYWYLQNLGQGPELLIRYENEEAVDDSQLPKDRFSAERLKGVDSTLKIQPAELGDSAVYLCASSLDQEHPGSYEQYFGPGTRLTVT.

This clone was counted only a few times. The V call is TRBV7-2, the J call TRBJ1-1; D is perhaps TRBD1 (5 bases). Between the trimmed V and J ends, which lost 5 bases and 4 bases, there was a span of 11 bases. This CDR3 contains 13 residues. Germline V gene sequence: CDR1 SGHTA, CDR2 FQGNSA. CDR3: CASSPGIGTEAFF. The CDR3 bases are TGTGCCAGCAGCCCAGGGATAGGCACTGAAGCTTTCTTT. Together with reference TRBV7-2 and TRBJ1-1, the CDR3 gives the full variable domain: GAGVSQSPSNKVTEKGKDVELRCDPISGHTALYWYRQSLGQGLEFLIYFQGNSAPDKSGLPSDRFSAERTGGSVSTLTIQRTQQEDSAVYLCASSPGIGTEAFFGQGTRLTVV.